This T cell receptor (beta chain) is drawn from a study of blood T cell repertoires in COVID-19. Produced via immunoSEQ multiplex PCR; TCRdb's table is partial and in-frame only. The data show 440,000 or so clones, about 88% seen once. The germline CDR1 and CDR2 sequences are MDHEN and SYDVKM. The CDR3 has 14 amino acids. V shed 3 bases and J shed 7 bases, with 15 bases lying between them. What was sequenced was peripheral blood. This chain uses TRBV28 with TRBJ1-2; D call uncertain. This sequence originates from a woman aged 40 to 50 with COVID-19, enrolled during active disease. The CDR3 region has the DNA TGTGCCAGCAGTTTGGTGCGGGTCAAAAGTGGCTACACCTTC. It codes for CASSLVRVKSGYTF.